The sequence of this TCR beta chain was determined in a study of control samples from healthy donors and cancer patients (dated by TCRdb to the early 2020s). The CDR1 and CDR2 encoded by the germline V gene are MDHEN and SYDVKM. Including the terminal cysteine and phenylalanine, the CDR3 comprises 13 residues. Only the CDR3 region is kept as DNA, spanning 39 bases read in frame from base 1. V and J are truncated by 7 bases and 7 bases respectively, leaving an intervening sequence of 11 bases. To prepare the library, the immunoSEQ multiplex PCR assay was applied. The table comes from immuneACCESS by way of TCRdb, which keeps in-frame sequences with V and J called. Part of the clones is missing from these tables; in studies checked, under half for an unresolved V gene and the rest for unknown reasons. The sample table holds under 150,000 clones, of which just under 95% were seen once. The ten largest clones capture about 3.5% of the sample.

A word on this clone: Its antigen specificity is not known. The input lacks base qualities; no much larger clone sits a single base away.

The specimen sequenced was blood. The rearrangement combines TRBV28 with TRBJ1-6, with TRBD1 as a weak D call on 6 bases. The receptor was derived from a man younger than 40 in good health. The CDR3 here reads CASTMDRNSPLHF. The DNA sequence is given as TGTGCCAGCACCATGGACAGAAATTCACCCCTCCACTTT.